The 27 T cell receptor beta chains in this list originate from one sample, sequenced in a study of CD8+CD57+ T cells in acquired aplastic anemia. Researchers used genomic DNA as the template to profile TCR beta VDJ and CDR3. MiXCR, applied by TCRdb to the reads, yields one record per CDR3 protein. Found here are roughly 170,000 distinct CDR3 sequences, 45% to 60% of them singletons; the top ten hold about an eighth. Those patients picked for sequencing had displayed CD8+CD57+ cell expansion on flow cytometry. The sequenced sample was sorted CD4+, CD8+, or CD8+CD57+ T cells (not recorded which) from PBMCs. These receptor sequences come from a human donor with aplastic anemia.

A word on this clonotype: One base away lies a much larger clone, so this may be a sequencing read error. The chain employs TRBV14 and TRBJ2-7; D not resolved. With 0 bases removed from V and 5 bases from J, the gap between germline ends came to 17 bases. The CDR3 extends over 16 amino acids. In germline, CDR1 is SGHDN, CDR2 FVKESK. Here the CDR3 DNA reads TGTGCCAGCAGCCAAGATCGCTGGCGAGCAATTGACGAGCAGTACTTC. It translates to CASSQDRWRAIDEQYF.

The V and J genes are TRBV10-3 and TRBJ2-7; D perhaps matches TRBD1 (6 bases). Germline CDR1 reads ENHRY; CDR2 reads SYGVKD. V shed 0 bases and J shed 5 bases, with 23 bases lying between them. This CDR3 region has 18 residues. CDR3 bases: TGTGCCATCAGTGAGTCCCTAACAGAACAGGGAAAGAAAGACGAGCAGTACTTC. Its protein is CAISESLTEQGKKDEQYF.

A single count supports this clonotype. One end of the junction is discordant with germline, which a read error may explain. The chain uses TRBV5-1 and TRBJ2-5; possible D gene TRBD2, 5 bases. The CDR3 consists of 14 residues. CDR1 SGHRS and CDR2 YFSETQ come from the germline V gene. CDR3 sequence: CAGSGTTAQETQYF. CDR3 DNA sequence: TGCGCCGGCAGCGGTACTACCGCCCAAGAGACCCAGTACTTC. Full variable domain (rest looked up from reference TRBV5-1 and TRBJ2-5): KAGVTQTPRYLIKTRGQQVTLSCSPISGHRSVSWYQQTPGQGLQFLFEYFSETQRNKGNFPGRFSGRQFSNSRSEMNVSTLELGDSALYLCAGSGTTAQETQYFGPGTRLLVL.

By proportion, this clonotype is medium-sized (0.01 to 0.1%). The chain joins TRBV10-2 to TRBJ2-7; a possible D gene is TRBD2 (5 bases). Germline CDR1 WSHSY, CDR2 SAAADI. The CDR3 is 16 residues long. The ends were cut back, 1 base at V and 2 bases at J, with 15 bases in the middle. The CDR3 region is CASSELSGVTAYEQYF. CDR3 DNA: TGCGCCAGCAGTGAGTTGAGCGGAGTAACTGCCTACGAGCAGTACTTC.

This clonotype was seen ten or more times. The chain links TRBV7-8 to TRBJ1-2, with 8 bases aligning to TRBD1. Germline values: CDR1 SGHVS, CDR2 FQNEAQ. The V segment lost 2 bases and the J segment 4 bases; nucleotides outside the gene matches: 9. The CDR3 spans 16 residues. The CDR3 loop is CASSLTAGGAGYGYTF. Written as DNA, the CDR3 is TGTGCCAGCAGCTTAACGGCAGGGGGCGCAGGCTATGGCTACACCTTC.

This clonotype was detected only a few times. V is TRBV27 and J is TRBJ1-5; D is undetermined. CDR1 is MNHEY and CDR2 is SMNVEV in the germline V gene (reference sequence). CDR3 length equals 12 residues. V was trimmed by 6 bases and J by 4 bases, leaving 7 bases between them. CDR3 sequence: CASSSLNQPQHF. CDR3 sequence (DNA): TGTGCCAGCAGCTCCCTTAATCAGCCCCAGCATTTT.

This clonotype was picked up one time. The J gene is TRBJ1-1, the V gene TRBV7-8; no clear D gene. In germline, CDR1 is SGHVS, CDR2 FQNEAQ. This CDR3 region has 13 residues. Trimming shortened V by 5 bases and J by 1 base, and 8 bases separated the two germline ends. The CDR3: CASSLNKNTEAFF. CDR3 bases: TGTGCCAGCAGCCTCAACAAGAACACTGAAGCTTTCTTT.

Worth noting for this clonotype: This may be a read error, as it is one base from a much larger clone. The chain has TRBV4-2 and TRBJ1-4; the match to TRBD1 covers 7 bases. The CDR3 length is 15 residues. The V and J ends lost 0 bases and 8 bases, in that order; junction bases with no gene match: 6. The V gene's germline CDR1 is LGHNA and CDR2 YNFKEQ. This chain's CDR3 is CASSQDGAGGEKLFF. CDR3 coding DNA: TGTGCCAGCAGCCAAGACGGGGCAGGGGGGGAAAAACTGTTTTTT.

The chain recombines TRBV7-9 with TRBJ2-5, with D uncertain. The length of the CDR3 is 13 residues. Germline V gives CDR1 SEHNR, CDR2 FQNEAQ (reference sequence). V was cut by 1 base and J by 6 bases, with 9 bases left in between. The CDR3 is CASSLVNFKTQYF. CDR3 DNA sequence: TGTGCCAGCAGCTTAGTTAACTTTAAGACCCAGTACTTC.

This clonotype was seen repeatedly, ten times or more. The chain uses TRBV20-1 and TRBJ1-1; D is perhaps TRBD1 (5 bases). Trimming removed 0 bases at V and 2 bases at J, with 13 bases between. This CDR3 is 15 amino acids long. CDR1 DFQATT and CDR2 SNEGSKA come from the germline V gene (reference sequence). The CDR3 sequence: CSARDPGRGNTEAFF. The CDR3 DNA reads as TGCAGTGCTAGAGATCCAGGGAGGGGTAACACTGAAGCTTTCTTT.

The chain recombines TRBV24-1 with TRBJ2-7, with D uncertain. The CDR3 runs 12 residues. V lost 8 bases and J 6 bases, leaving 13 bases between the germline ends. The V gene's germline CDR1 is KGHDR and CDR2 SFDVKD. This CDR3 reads CATIDPWSEQYF. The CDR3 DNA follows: TGTGCCACCATTGACCCATGGAGCGAGCAGTACTTC.

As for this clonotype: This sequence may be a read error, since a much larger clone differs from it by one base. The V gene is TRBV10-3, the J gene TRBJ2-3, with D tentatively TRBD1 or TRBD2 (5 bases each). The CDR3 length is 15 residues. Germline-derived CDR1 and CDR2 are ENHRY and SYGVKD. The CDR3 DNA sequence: TGTGCCACCAGTAAAGGGACGGCTAGCACAGATACGCAGTATTTT. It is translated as CATSKGTASTDTQYF.

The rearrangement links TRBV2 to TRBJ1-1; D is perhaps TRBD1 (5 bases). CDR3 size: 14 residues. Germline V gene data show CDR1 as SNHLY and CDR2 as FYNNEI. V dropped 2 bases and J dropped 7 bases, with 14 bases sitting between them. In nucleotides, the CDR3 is TGTGCCAGCAGTGAACGGTCAGGGAGCAGTGAAGCTTTCTTT. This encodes CASSERSGSSEAFF.

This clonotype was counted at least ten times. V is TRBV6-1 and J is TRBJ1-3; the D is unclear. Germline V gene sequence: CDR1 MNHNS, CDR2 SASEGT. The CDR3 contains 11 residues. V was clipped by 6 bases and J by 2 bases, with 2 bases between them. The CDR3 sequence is CASRTGNTIYF. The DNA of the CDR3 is TGTGCCAGCAGAACTGGAAACACCATATATTTT.

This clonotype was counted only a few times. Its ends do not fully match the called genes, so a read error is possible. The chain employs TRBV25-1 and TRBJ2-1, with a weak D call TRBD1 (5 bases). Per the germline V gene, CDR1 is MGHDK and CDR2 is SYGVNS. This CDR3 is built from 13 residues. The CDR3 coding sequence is TGCGCCAGCAGTCGTGGCAGGGAAAGTGAGCAGTTCTTC. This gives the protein CASSRGRESEQFF.

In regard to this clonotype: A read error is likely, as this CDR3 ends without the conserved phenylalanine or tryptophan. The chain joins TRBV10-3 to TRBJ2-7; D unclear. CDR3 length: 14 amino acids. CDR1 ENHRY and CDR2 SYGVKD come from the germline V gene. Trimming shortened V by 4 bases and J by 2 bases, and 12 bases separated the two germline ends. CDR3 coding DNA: TGTGCCATCAGTGGAGGCAGGATAACCTACGAGCAGTACTCC. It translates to CAISGGRITYEQYS.

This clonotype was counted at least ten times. This CDR3 reads CASSGLYSNQPQHF. The CDR3 region has the DNA TGTGCCAGCAGCGGTCTTTACAGCAATCAGCCCCAGCATTTT. The genes are TRBV7-2 and TRBJ1-5; D remains ambiguous. Trimming took 5 bases from V and 1 from J, leaving 9 bases between them. Germline CDR1 and CDR2: SGHTA and FQGNSA. The CDR3 is 14 residues long. The entire variable domain, with the rest obtained from reference TRBV7-2 and TRBJ1-5, is as follows: GAGVSQSPSNKVTEKGKDVELRCDPISGHTALYWYRQSLGQGLEFLIYFQGNSAPDKSGLPSDRFSAERTGGSVSTLTIQRTQQEDSAVYLCASSGLYSNQPQHFGDGTRLSIL.

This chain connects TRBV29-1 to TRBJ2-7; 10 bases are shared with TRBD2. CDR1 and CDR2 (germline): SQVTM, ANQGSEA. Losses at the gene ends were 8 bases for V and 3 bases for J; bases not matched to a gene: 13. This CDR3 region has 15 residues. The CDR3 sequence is CSPRLTAGGDYEQYF. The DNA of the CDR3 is TGCAGCCCCCGACTCACAGCGGGAGGGGACTACGAGCAGTACTTC.

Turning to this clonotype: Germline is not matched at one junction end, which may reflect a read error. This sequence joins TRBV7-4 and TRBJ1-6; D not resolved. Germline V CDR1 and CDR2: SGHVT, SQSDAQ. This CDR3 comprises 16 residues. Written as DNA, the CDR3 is TGTGCCAGTCCCCCCCGTTCCCTGACCAATAAGTCACCCCTCCACTTT. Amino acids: CASPPRSLTNKSPLHF.

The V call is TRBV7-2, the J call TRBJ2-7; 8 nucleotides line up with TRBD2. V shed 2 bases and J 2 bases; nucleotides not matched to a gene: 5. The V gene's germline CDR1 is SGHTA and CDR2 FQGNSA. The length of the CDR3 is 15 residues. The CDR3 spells CASSLTLSGAYEQYF. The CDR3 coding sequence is TGTGCCAGCAGCTTAACTCTTAGCGGGGCCTACGAGCAGTACTTC.

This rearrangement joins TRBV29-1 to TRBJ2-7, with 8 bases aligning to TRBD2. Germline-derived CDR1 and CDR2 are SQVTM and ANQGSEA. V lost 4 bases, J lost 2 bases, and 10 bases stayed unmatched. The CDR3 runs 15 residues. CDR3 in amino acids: CSVVGTRGSPYEQYF. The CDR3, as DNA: TGCAGCGTTGTAGGGACTAGGGGCAGCCCCTACGAGCAGTACTTC.

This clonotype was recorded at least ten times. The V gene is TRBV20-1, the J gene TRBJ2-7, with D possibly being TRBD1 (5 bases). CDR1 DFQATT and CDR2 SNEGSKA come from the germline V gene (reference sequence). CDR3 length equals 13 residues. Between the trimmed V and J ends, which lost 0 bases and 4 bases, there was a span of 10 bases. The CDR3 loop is CSARDPRAYEQYF. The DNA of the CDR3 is TGCAGTGCTAGAGATCCCAGGGCGTACGAGCAGTACTTC.

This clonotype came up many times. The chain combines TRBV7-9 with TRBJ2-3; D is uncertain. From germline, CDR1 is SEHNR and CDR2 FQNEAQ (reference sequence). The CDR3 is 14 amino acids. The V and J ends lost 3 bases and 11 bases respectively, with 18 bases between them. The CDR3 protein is CASSFPDPPRRQYF. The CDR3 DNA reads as TGTGCCAGCAGCTTCCCCGACCCACCCCGACGGCAGTATTTT.

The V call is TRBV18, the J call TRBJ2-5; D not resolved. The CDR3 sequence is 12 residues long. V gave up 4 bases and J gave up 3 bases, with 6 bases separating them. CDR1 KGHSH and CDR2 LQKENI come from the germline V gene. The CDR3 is CASSLPKETQYF. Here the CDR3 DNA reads TGTGCCAGCTCACTTCCCAAAGAGACCCAGTACTTC.

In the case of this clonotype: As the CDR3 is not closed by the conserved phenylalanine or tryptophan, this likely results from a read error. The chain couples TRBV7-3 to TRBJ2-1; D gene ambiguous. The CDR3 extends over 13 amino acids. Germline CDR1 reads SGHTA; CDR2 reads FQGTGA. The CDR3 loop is CASSPSSYNEQFL. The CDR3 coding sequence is TGCGCCAGCAGCCCTAGTTCGTACAATGAGCAGTTCCTC.

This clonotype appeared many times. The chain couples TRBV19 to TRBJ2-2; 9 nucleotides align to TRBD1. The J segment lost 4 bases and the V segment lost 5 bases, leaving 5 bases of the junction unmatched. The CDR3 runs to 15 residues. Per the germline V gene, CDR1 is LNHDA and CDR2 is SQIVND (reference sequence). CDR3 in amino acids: CASSEQGAGTGELFF. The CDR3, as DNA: TGTGCCAGTAGTGAACAGGGGGCGGGCACCGGGGAGCTGTTTTTT.

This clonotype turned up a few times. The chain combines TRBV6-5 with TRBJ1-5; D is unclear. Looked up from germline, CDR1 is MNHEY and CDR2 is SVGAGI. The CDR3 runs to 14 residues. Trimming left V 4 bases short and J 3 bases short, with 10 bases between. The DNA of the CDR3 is TGTGCCAGCAGTTTCCGGGGTTCCAATCAGCCCCAGCATTTT. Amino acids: CASSFRGSNQPQHF.